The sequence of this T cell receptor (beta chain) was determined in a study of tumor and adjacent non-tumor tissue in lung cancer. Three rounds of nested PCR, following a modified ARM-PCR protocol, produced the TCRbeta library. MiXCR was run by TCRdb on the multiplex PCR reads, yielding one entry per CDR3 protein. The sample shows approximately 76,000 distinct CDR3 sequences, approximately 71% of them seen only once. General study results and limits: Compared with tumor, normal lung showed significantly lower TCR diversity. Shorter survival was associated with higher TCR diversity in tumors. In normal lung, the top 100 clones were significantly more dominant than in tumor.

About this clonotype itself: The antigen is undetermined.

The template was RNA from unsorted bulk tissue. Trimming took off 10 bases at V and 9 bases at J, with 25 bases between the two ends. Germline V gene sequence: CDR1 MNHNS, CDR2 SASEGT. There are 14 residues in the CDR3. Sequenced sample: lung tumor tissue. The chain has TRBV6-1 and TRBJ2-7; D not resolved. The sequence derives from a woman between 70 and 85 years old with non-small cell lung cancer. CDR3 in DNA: TGTGCCATCAATGAAGAAATAGACCCGCGAGCGCAGTACTTC. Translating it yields CAINEEIDPRAQYF.